This T cell receptor (beta chain) was recorded in a study of shared clonotypes between healthy human individuals. Study overall: Researchers assigned three CD4 naive, three CD4 memory, two CD8 naive and one CD8 memory plate to each donor.

Sequencing used immunoSEQ multiplex PCR; TCRdb keeps in-frame clones, though not all of them. Of 550,000 to 850,000 clones in the sample, 74% were seen once. Findings of the study overall: Naive subsets generally had larger estimated richness than memory subsets. Naive CD4 clonotypes overlapped across a few donors at 4.5% to 5.5%. The researchers took only blood, and tissue repertoires probably look different.

CDR1 is LGHNA and CDR2 is YNFKEQ in the germline V gene. The germline V and J ends were trimmed by 1 base and 1 base, with 11 bases remaining between them. This CDR3 contains 15 residues. For this clone: As yet, its antigen is unknown.

V gene TRBV4-2 combines with J gene TRBJ2-7; the D is unclear. Sequencing was done on a sample of memory CD4+ T cells sorted from blood. Subset in this sample: CD45RA-negative fraction. The sequence was obtained from a woman in her 30s in good health. This CDR3 is CASSQVATQSYEQYF. CDR3 sequence (DNA): TGTGCCAGCAGCCAAGTGGCCACTCAGTCCTACGAGCAGTACTTC.